This T cell receptor (beta chain) was retrieved from a study of OX40 agonist ivuxolimab in advanced cancers. Study at large: Clinicians treated patients with ivuxolimab, an agonistic anti-OX40 (CD134) antibody. Dose-escalation subjects each had hepatocellular carcinoma, melanoma, renal cell or head and neck cancer.

Autoimmune disease history or systemic immunosuppression led to patients being barred. The timepoints at which blood was sampled were baseline, cycle 4 day 1, and cycle 7 day 1. Assay used: immunoSEQ multiplex PCR; TCRdb lists only in-frame clones, some missing. The sample has fewer than 50,000 clones, about 83% seen once. This CDR3 region has 13 residues. Germline V CDR1 and CDR2: MDHEN, SYDVKM. V was clipped by 6 bases and J by 4 bases, with 12 bases between them. This clone occurred once. Sequenced here: CD4+ or CD8+ T cells sorted from blood, sampled in a trial of the OX40 agonist ivuxolimab. The origin of this receptor is an adult with an advanced solid tumor such as melanoma, head and neck, liver or kidney cancer. V and J are TRBV28 and TRBJ1-2; possibly TRBD1 for D (6 bases). CDR3 region: CASSLQGSYGYTF. The CDR3 nucleotides are TGTGCCAGCAGCCTCCAGGGGAGCTATGGCTACACCTTC.